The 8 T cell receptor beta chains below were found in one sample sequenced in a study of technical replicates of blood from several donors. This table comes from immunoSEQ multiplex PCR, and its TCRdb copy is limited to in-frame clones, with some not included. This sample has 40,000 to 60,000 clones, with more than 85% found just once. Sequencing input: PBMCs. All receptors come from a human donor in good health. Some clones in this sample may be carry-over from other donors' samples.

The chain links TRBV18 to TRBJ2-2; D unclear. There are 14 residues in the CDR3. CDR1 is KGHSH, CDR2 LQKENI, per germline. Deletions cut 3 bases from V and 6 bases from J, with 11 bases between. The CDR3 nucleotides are TGTGCCAGCTCACCGCGTCCTGAGGCCGGGGAGCTGTTTTTT. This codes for CASSPRPEAGELFF.

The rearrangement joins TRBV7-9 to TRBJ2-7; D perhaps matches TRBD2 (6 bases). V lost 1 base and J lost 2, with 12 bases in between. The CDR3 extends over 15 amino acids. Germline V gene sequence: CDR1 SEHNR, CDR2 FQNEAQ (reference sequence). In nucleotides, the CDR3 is TGTGCCAGCAGCTTAGAGGAGGGACCCACCTACGAGCAGTACTTC. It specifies CASSLEEGPTYEQYF.

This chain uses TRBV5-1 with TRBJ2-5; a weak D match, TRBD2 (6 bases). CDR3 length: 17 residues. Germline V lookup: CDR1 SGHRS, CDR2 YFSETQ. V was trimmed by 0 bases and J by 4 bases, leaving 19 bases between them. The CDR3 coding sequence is TGCGCCAGCAGCTTGGAGGCAGAATGGTGGGGAGGAGAGACCCAGTACTTC. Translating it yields CASSLEAEWWGGETQYF.

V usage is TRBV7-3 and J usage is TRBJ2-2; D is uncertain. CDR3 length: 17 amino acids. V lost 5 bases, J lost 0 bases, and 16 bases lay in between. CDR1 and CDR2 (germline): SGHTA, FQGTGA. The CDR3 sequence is CASSNNDLTTNTGELFF. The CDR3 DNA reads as TGTGCCAGCAGCAATAATGATCTGACAACGAACACCGGGGAGCTGTTTTTT. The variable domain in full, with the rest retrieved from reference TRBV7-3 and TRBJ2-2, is GAGVSQTPSNKVTEKGKYVELRCDPISGHTALYWYRQSLGQGPEFLIYFQGTGAADDSGLPNDRFFAVRPEGSVSTLKIQRTERGDSAVYLCASSNNDLTTNTGELFFGEGSRLTVL.

In DNA form, the CDR3 reads TGTGCCAGTAGTATCAACGCGGGAGTGTACTACGAGCAGTACTTC. Residues: CASSINAGVYYEQYF. The chain is built from TRBV19 and TRBJ2-7; 7 bases line up with TRBD2. The CDR3 runs 15 residues. The germline V gene encodes CDR1 LNHDA and CDR2 SQIVND (reference sequence). V lost 3 bases, J lost 3 bases, and 8 bases stayed unmatched.

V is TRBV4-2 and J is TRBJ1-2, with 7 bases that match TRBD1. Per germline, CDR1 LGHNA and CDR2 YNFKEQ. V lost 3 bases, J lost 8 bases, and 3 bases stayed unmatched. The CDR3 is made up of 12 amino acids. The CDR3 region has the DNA TGTGCCAGCAGCCACCGACAGGGAGGCTACACCTTC. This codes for CASSHRQGGYTF.

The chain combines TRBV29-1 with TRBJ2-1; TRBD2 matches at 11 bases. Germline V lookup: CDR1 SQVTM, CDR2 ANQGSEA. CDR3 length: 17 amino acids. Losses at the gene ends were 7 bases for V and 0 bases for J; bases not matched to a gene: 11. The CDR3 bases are TGCAGCGGTTGGGGACTAGCGGACCGCAGCTCCTACAATGAGCAGTTCTTC. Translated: CSGWGLADRSSYNEQFF.

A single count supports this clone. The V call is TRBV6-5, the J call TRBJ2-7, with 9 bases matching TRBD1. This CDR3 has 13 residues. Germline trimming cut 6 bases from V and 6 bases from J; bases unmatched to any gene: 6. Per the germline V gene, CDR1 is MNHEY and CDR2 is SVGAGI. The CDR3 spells CASSWGQGGEQYF. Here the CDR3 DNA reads TGTGCCAGCAGCTGGGGACAGGGAGGCGAGCAGTACTTC.